This is a list of T cell receptor beta chains from one sample in a study of low-dose radiotherapy and immunotherapy resistance in tumors. TCRdb redid the calling of the reads with MiXCR, one entry per CDR3 protein. The data contain more than 70,000 distinct CDR3 sequences, around a third of them singletons. The specimen was PBMCs, collected before treatment. Receptors originate from a female donor with ovarian cancer. CDR3s include the opening cysteine and the closing phenylalanine or tryptophan. A D gene is named only where the DNA matches it firmly. A row's size may be missing; if present it is once, few, many or a size class.

j_gene,abundance,v_gene,d_gene,CDR3nt,CDR3aa
TRBJ2-1,many,TRBV28,TRBD2,TGTGCCAGCAGGCGAACGGGGGGTTTCGGGAATGAGCAGTTCTTC,CASRRTGGFGNEQFF
TRBJ2-2,many,TRBV9,TRBD2,TGTGCCAGCAGCGTAGGACTAGCGGGTAACACCGGGGAGCTGTTTTTT,CASSVGLAGNTGELFF
TRBJ2-6,many,TRBV2,NA,TGTGCCAGCAGTGAATTCCCCCTAGCTGGCACCAACGTCCTGACTTTC,CASSEFPLAGTNVLTF
TRBJ2-2,NA,TRBV11-1,NA,TGTGCCAGCAGCTTAGTTGGACGGAACACCGGGGAGCTGTTTTTT,CASSLVGRNTGELFF
TRBJ1-1,many,TRBV7-2,NA,TGTGCCAGCAGCTTAAGGGGTCTTTTGGCTGAAGCTTTCTTT,CASSLRGLLAEAFF
TRBJ2-1,medium-sized,TRBV19,NA,TGTGCCAGTAGTACCGGTCGGGGTAATGAGCAGTTCTTC,CASSTGRGNEQFF
TRBJ2-5,many,TRBV7-2,NA,TGTGCCAGCAGCTTAGGGACAGCGGGGGAGACCCAGTACTTC,CASSLGTAGETQYF
TRBJ2-3,NA,TRBV7-7,TRBD2,TGTGCTAGCAGCCTAGCGGGACCCACAGATACGCAGTATTTT,CASSLAGPTDTQYF
TRBJ1-2,NA,TRBV28,NA,TGTGCCAGCACCCTGGGGGGGGCCGGTGATGGCTACACCTTC,CASTLGGAGDGYTF
TRBJ2-3,many,TRBV7-2,NA,TGTGCCAGCAGCCCACGATCTGAGCGGCTAACAGATACGCAGTATTTT,CASSPRSERLTDTQYF
TRBJ2-3,NA,TRBV7-9,TRBD2,TGTGCCAGCAGCATACTAGCGGGAGGGCCTAATACGCAGTATTTT,CASSILAGGPNTQYF
TRBJ2-5,many,TRBV3-1,NA,TGTGCCAGCAGCTCAAGGGGGAACACCCGCACCCAAGAGACCCAGTACTTC,CASSSRGNTRTQETQYF
TRBJ1-1,many,TRBV19,NA,TGTGCCAGTAGTATCAGAGGAGTCGGGAACACTGAAGCTTTCTTT,CASSIRGVGNTEAFF
TRBJ1-6,NA,TRBV6-2/TRBV6-3,NA,TGTGCCAGCAGTTACTCGGTTCGGGATTCACCCCTCCACTTT,CASSYSVRDSPLHF
TRBJ1-5,few,TRBV2,NA,TGTGCCAGCAGTGAACAGGGACGCCATCAGCCCCAGCATTTT,CASSEQGRHQPQHF
TRBJ1-1,NA,TRBV18,NA,TGTGCCAGCTCACCGCGGATGGAAAGGGGCACTGAAGCTTTCTTT,CASSPRMERGTEAFF
TRBJ1-5,once,TRBV28,TRBD1,TGTGCCAGCAGTTTATCGGGCAGGGGGTTCAATCAGCCCCAGCATTTT,CASSLSGRGFNQPQHF
TRBJ2-1,NA,TRBV5-3,TRBD2,TGTGCCAGCAGCTTGGGGGTAGCGGGGTCCTACAATGAGCAGTTCTTC,CASSLGVAGSYNEQFF
TRBJ1-3,many,TRBV20-1,NA,TGCAGTGCTAGGGGGGTTGGAAACACCATATATTTT,CSARGVGNTIYF
TRBJ2-1,many,TRBV9,NA,TGTGCCAGCAGCGTAGAGAGCGTTTACAATGAGCAGTTCTTC,CASSVESVYNEQFF
TRBJ2-2,many,TRBV3-1,NA,TGTGCCAGCAGCCTGGGGGGAGGCATTACCGGGGAGCTGTTTTTT,CASSLGGGITGELFF
TRBJ2-7,NA,TRBV12-3/TRBV12-4,TRBD1,TGTGCCAGCAGTTTCGGACAGGGGAGCTACGAGCAGTACTTC,CASSFGQGSYEQYF
TRBJ2-6,many,TRBV27,NA,TGTGCCAGCAGTCTACGACAGGCTAGCTCTGGGGCCAACGTCCTGACTTTC,CASSLRQASSGANVLTF
TRBJ1-4,NA,TRBV12-3/TRBV12-4,NA,TGTGCCAGCAGTCCGAATAGAGCAACTAATGAAAAACTGTTTTTT,CASSPNRATNEKLFF
TRBJ2-7,few,TRBV21-1,NA,TGTGCCAGTTTGCGGGCGTGTCGTAACTACGAGCAGTACTTC,CASLRACRNYEQYF
TRBJ2-7,NA,TRBV29-1,NA,TGCAGCGTTCGGTCCCAAGTCACCTACGAGCAGTACTTC,CSVRSQVTYEQYF
TRBJ1-6,many,TRBV29-1,TRBD1,TGCAGCGCCAGCGGACAGGGTTTTAATTCACCCCTCCACTTT,CSASGQGFNSPLHF
TRBJ2-3,many,TRBV5-1,TRBD1,TGCGCCAGCAGCTTGGGGACAGGGTCGATGCGTACGCAGTATTTT,CASSLGTGSMRTQYF
TRBJ1-1,NA,TRBV5-5,NA,TGTGCCAGCAGCGATGCCGGGGGGACTCTGGTTGAAGCTTTCTTT,CASSDAGGTLVEAFF
TRBJ2-1,many,TRBV29-1,TRBD1,TGCAGCGTTCCACCCGGGACAGGGTACAATGAGCAGTTCTTC,CSVPPGTGYNEQFF
TRBJ1-5,NA,TRBV19,NA,TGTGCCAGCCGGAAAGTCAATCAGCCCCAGCATTTT,CASRKVNQPQHF
TRBJ2-3,few,TRBV3-1,NA,TGTGCCAGCAGCCAACAACGATTAAGCACAGATACGCAGTATTTT,CASSQQRLSTDTQYF
TRBJ2-1,NA,TRBV11-2,NA,TGTGCCAGCAGCTTAGAGCGAGTACGGGAGCAGTTCTTC,CASSLERVREQFF
TRBJ1-5,medium-sized,TRBV28,NA,TGTGCCCTCGAAGTCCTAGGGCGGGGGAGCCAGCCCCAGCATTTT,CALEVLGRGSQPQHF
TRBJ1-2,NA,TRBV10-3,TRBD1,TGTGCCATCGGAGAACAGGGGGCCGATGGCTACACCTTC,CAIGEQGADGYTF
TRBJ2-1,many,TRBV11-3,TRBD1,TGTGCCAGCAGCCAGGGGACAGTTTACAATGAGCAGTTCTTC,CASSQGTVYNEQFF
TRBJ2-7,NA,TRBV5-1,NA,TGCGCCAGCAGCTTGGAAGGTAGAACCTACGAGCAGTACTTC,CASSLEGRTYEQYF
TRBJ1-1,many,TRBV12-3/TRBV12-4,NA,TGTGCCAGCAGTATAGGCCGGGGCACTGAAGCTTTCTTT,CASSIGRGTEAFF
TRBJ1-2,many,TRBV4-1,NA,TGCGCCAGCAGCCACCGACAGGACAGCCACTATGGCTACACCTTC,CASSHRQDSHYGYTF
TRBJ2-2,many,TRBV12-3/TRBV12-4,TRBD2,TGTGCCAGCAGTTTTAAAGCGGGGGTCTACACCGGGGAGCTGTTTTTT,CASSFKAGVYTGELFF
TRBJ2-7,NA,TRBV29-1,TRBD2,TGCAGCGTGGCGACTTCACTAGCGGCCTCCGGCGAGCAGTACTTC,CSVATSLAASGEQYF
TRBJ2-5,many,TRBV20-1,TRBD2,TGCAGTGCTAGAGAGCTCCAGACTAGCGGGAGTGGAGAGACCCAGTACTTC,CSARELQTSGSGETQYF
TRBJ2-5,NA,TRBV29-1,TRBD1,TGCAGCGTTGCGAGGACAGGGGGCCGTCAAGAGACCCAGTACTTC,CSVARTGGRQETQYF
TRBJ2-1,many,TRBV5-1,NA,TGCGCCAGCAGCTTCTTTGTAGGACAGAATGAGCAGTTCTTC,CASSFFVGQNEQFF
TRBJ2-1,NA,TRBV5-6,NA,TGTGCCAGCAGCTCACCCGGGGGCGGGGGTGGGTACAATGAGCAGTTCTTC,CASSSPGGGGGYNEQFF
TRBJ2-5,NA,TRBV20-1,NA,TGCAGTGCTCCCCGTCCGACCCCAACTCCCCACGGAGGAGAGACCCAGTACTTC,CSAPRPTPTPHGGETQYF
TRBJ1-1,many,TRBV5-1,NA,TGCGCCAGCAGCCCCCCCAGGGGAGTCACTGAAGCTTTCTTT,CASSPPRGVTEAFF
TRBJ2-2,many,TRBV11-3,NA,TGTGCCAGCAGCTTAGGGGGCAGGGGAGCCGGGGAGCTGTTTTTT,CASSLGGRGAGELFF
TRBJ1-4,many,TRBV5-1,NA,TGCGCCAGCAGCTTGGTTCCCGGGGAAAAACTGTTTTTT,CASSLVPGEKLFF